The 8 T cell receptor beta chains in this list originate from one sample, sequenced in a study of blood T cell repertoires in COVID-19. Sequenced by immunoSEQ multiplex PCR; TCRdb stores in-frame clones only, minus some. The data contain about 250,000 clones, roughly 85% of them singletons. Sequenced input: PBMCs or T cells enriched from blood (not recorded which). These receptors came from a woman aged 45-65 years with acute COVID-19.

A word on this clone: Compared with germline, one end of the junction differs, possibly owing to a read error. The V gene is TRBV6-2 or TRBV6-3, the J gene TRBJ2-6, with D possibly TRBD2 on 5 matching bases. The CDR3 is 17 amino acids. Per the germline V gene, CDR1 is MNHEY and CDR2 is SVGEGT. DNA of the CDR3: TGTGCCAGCAGTTCGGAGGTGGGCTCCTCTCGGGCCAACGTCCTGACTTTC. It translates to CASSSEVGSSRANVLTF.

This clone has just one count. The CDR3 bases are TGTGCCAGCAGCTTAGCGCCGTCGGTTCTAAATGAAAAACTGTTTTTT. It is translated as CASSLAPSVLNEKLFF. The V call is TRBV7-9, the J call TRBJ1-4; D is undetermined. Germline CDR1 reads SEHNR; CDR2 reads FQNEAQ (reference sequence). The CDR3 is 16 amino acids. The V end lost 0 bases, the J end lost 5 bases, and 13 bases lay between the germline ends. The full variable domain, rest sourced from reference TRBV7-9 and TRBJ1-4, is DTGVSQNPRHKITKRGQNVTFRCDPISEHNRLYWYRQTLGQGPEFLTYFQNEAQLEKSRLLSDRFSAERPKGSFSTLEIQRTEQGDSAMYLCASSLAPSVLNEKLFFGSGTQLSVL.

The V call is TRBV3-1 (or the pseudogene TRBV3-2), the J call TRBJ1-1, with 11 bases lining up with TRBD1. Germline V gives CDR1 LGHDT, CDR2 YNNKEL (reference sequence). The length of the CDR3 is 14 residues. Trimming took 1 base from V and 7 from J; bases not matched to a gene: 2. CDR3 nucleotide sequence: TGTGCCAGCAGCCAAGGGACAGGGGGCAGTGAAGCTTTCTTT. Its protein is CASSQGTGGSEAFF.

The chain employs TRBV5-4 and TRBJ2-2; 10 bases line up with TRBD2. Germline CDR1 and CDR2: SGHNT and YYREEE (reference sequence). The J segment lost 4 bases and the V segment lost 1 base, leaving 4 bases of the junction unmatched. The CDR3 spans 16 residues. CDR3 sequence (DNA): TGTGCCAGCAGCTTGTCAGCGGGGGGGCCCACCGGGGAGCTGTTTTTT. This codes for CASSLSAGGPTGELFF.

The CDR3 here is CASSILGGGMNTEAFF. The CDR3 DNA reads as TGTGCCAGCAGCATATTAGGGGGTGGCATGAACACTGAAGCTTTCTTT. The rearrangement links TRBV13 to TRBJ1-1; D is possibly TRBD1 (6 bases). The CDR3 is made up of 16 amino acids. Trimming took 5 bases from V and 0 from J, leaving 16 bases between them. CDR1 is PRHDT, CDR2 FYEKMQ, per germline (reference sequence). Drawing the rest from reference TRBV13 and TRBJ1-1, the complete variable domain is AAGVIQSPRHLIKEKRETATLKCYPIPRHDTVYWYQQGPGQDPQFLISFYEKMQSDKGSIPDRFSAQQFSDYHSELNMSSLELGDSALYFCASSILGGGMNTEAFFGQGTRLTVV.

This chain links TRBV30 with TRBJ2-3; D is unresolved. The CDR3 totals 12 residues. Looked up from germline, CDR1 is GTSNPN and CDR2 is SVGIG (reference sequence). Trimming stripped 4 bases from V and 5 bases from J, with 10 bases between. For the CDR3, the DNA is TGTGCCTGGACCAGACTGGGAGATACGCAGTATTTT. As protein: CAWTRLGDTQYF.

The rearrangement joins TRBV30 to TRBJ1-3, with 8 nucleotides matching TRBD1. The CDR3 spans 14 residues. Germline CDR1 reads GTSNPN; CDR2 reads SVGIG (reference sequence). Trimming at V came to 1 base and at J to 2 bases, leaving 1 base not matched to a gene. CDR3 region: CAWSGDRPGNTIYF. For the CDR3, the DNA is TGTGCCTGGAGTGGGGACAGGCCTGGAAACACCATATATTTT.

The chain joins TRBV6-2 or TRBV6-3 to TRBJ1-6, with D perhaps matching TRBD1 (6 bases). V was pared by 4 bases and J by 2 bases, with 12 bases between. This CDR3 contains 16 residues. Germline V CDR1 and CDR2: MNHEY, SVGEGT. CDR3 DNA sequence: TGTGCCAGCAGTTTTTCGGACAGAGCCTATAATTCACCCCTCCACTTT. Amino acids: CASSFSDRAYNSPLHF.